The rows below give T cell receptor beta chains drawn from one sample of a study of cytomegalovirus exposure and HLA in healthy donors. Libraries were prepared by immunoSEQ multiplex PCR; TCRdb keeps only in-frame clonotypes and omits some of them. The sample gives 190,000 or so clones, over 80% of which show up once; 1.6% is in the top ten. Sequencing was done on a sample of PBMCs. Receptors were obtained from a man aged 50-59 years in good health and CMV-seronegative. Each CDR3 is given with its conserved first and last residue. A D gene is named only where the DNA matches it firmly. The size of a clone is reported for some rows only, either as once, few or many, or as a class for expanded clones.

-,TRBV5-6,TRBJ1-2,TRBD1,CASSRGQPYYGYTF,TGTGCCAGCAGCAGGGGACAGCCCTACTATGGCTACACCTTC
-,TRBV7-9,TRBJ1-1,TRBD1,CSSSVRQGETEAFF,TGTTCCAGCAGCGTTAGACAGGGTGAAACTGAAGCTTTCTTT
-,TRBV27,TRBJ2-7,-,CASSSTRKGEQYF,TGTGCCAGCAGTTCGACTAGAAAGGGCGAGCAGTACTTC
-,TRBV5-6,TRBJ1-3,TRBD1,CASSFRQGLVSGNTIYF,TGTGCCAGCAGCTTTCGACAGGGGTTAGTCTCTGGAAACACCATATATTTT
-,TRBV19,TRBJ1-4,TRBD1,CASSISGQGFTDEKLFF,TGTGCCAGTAGTATCTCCGGACAGGGGTTTACGGATGAAAAACTGTTTTTT
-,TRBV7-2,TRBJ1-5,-,CASSLAWPGYSNQPQHF,TGTGCCAGCAGCTTAGCTTGGCCAGGTTATAGCAATCAGCCCCAGCATTTT
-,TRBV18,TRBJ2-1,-,CASSPIGSPTYNEQFF,TGTGCCAGCTCACCCATTGGTTCCCCCACATACAATGAGCAGTTCTTC
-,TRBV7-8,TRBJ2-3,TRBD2,CASSSGTGGDTQYF,TGTGCCAGCAGCTCCGGGACGGGGGGAGATACGCAGTATTTT
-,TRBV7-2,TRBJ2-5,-,CASSPEAGWETQYF,TGTGCCAGCAGCCCCGAGGCGGGGTGGGAGACCCAGTACTTC
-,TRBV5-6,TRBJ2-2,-,CASSLGRTGELFF,TGTGCCAGCAGCTTGGGTCGGACCGGGGAGCTGTTTTTT
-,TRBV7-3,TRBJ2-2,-,CASSLAGTTLTGELFF,TGTGCCAGCAGCTTAGCGGGGACCACACTGACGGGGGAGCTGTTTTTT
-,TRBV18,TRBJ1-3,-,CASSTQGVSGNTIYF,TGTGCCAGCTCAACACAGGGAGTATCTGGAAACACCATATATTTT
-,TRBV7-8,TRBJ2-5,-,CASSLVPGGPTLQETQYF,TGTGCCAGCAGCTTAGTTCCGGGGGGCCCTACCTTACAAGAGACCCAGTACTTC
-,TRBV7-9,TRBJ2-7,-,CASSPSDTPYEQYF,TGTGCCAGCAGCCCCTCCGATACTCCCTACGAGCAGTACTTC
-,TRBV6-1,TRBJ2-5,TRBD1,CACQNRGVFQGTQYF,TGTGCCTGCCAGAACAGGGGCGTATTCCAAGGGACCCAGTACTTC
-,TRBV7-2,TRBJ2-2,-,CASSNRGGELFF,TGTGCCAGCAGCAACCGGGGGGGGGAGCTGTTTTTT
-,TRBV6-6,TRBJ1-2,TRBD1,CASSYGQVGGYTF,TGTGCCAGCAGTTACGGACAGGTTGGAGGCTACACCTTC
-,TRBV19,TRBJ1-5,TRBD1,CASSMSRIPSDRGRESNQPQHF,TGTGCCAGTAGTATGTCCCGAATTCCCTCGGACAGGGGGCGAGAGAGCAATCAGCCCCAGCATTTT
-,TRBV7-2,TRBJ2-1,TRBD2,CASSSSGGVLGAYNEQFF,TGTGCCAGCAGCTCTAGCGGGGGGGTCCTGGGGGCCTACAATGAGCAGTTCTTC
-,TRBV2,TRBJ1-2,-,CASSEGGGYTF,TGTGCCAGCAGTGAAGGGGGCGGCTACACCTTC
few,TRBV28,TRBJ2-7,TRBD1,CASTPDRVKQYF,TGTGCCAGCACCCCCGACAGGGTAAAGCAGTACTTC
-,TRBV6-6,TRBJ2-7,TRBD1,CASRIRQGPRYEQYF,TGTGCCAGCAGGATCCGACAGGGCCCTAGGTACGAGCAGTACTTC
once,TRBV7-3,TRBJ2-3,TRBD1,CASSLRQGAADTQYF,TGTGCCAGCAGCTTAAGGCAGGGGGCTGCAGATACGCAGTATTTT
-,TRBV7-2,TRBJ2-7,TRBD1,CASSSTGIIDEQYF,TGTGCCAGCAGCTCGACAGGGATTATCGACGAGCAGTACTTC
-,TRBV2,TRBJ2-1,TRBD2,CARGALRGGRGEQFF,TGTGCCAGGGGGGCACTCCGGGGGGGCCGGGGTGAGCAGTTCTTC
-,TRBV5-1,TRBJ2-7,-,CASRTGATQYF,TGCGCCAGCAGAACAGGAGCAACGCAGTACTTC
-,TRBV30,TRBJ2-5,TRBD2,CAWSSGLAVQETQYF,TGTGCCTGGAGCTCGGGACTAGCGGTGCAAGAGACCCAGTACTTC
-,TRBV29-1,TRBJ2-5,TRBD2,CSVNGWGGETQYF,TGCAGCGTTAACGGGTGGGGAGGGGAGACCCAGTACTTC
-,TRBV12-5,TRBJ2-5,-,CASGFSTEQETQYF,TGTGCTAGTGGCTTTTCGACTGAACAAGAGACCCAGTACTTC
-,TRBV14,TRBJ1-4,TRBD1,CASSRALDRARGKLFF,TGTGCCAGCAGTAGGGCGTTGGACAGGGCGCGTGGAAAACTGTTTTTT
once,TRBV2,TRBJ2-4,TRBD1,CASDRERAKNIQYF,TGTGCCAGCGACAGGGAAAGGGCCAAAAACATTCAGTACTTC